This T cell receptor beta chain derives from a study of T cell responses to AZD1222 COVID-19 vaccine. The study, taken as a whole, reports: Only 5 or 6 individuals given AZD1222 were seropositive at baseline. Dominant at 160-218 and 743-854, vaccine-associated CD4 TCRs also spanned spike. Increased Spike-specific TCR breadth and depth were observed after two AZD1222 doses.

Method: immunoSEQ multiplex PCR; TCRdb's copy keeps in-frame clones and lacks some. The sample has more than 95,000 clones, 80% to 90% seen once. With regard to this clone: Antigen: not known.

The sequence was obtained from an adult in good health. Sample: peripheral blood, taken on day 0 of MenACWY control vaccination.

CDR3 region: CASRRGRDTEAFF. Here the CDR3 DNA reads TGTGCCAGCAGGAGGGGACGGGACACTGAAGCTTTCTTT. V usage is TRBV14 and J usage is TRBJ1-1; perhaps TRBD1 as D (5 bases). The CDR3 is 13 amino acids. The V and J ends lost 6 bases and 3 bases respectively, with 11 bases between them. Germline V gene sequence: CDR1 SGHDN, CDR2 FVKESK.